A selection of T cell receptor beta chains follows, all from one sample in a study of T cell repertoires in cytomegalovirus infection. TCRdb redid the calling of the reads with MiXCR, one entry per CDR3 protein. The sample contains about 830,000 distinct CDR3 sequences, 32% of which appear only once. Their antigens are not known. Specimen: cultured CD8+ T cells from PBMCs, collected from culture after CMV antigen stimulation. These receptors all come from a human donor in good health (CMV status not recorded). Some clones in this sample may be carry-over from other donors' samples. The conserved cysteine and the conserved F or W are not part of the CDR3 here. Each record gives: V gene, CDR3 protein.

>TRBV6-1
ASSEAGYSYNSPLH
>TRBV5-4
ASSGKDSSDGYT
>TRBV6-1
ASSARAGGYNEQF
>TRBV14
ASSQDKTPSYNEQF
>TRBV27
ASSLKPGSEAF
>TRBV7-9
ASSSQATYEQY
>TRBV6-1
ASSERSRDSNSYEQY
>TRBV7-6
ASSLQISGADDEQF
>TRBV7-2
ASSSGGGSYNEQF
>TRBV20-1
SAPGTTNTGELF